This T cell receptor beta chain derives from a study of CD8+CD57+ T cells in acquired aplastic anemia. Study-level information: Sorted CD4+ and CD8+ cells gave a mean 3.2 ug DNA, range about 0.2 to 27.4 ug.

The TCR beta profiling, which covered VDJ combination and CDR3 sequence, was carried out using genomic DNA as the template. From the reads, TCRdb called clonotypes with MiXCR, one entry per CDR3 protein. The sample holds fewer than 200,000 distinct CDR3 sequences, less than 60% seen once. CDR3 size: 13 residues. V was pared by 2 bases and J by 5 bases, with 8 bases between. The germline V gene encodes CDR1 SEHNR and CDR2 FQNEAQ (reference sequence). CD8+CD57+ cell expansion had been shown by flow cytometry in patients chosen for sequencing. A word on this clonotype: Its matching antigen is unknown.

Study outcomes and limitations: Patients and controls shared roughly 31 CD8+ CDR3 sequences, highly expressed in patients.

The receptor comes from a human donor with aplastic anemia. This chain uses TRBV7-9 with TRBJ2-3, with no clear D. The sequenced sample was sorted CD4+, CD8+, or CD8+CD57+ T cells (not recorded which) from PBMCs. CDR3 in DNA: TGTGCCAGCAGCTTACCGGTGGTAGATACGCAGTATTTT. This sequence encodes CASSLPVVDTQYF. The full variable domain, completed using reference TRBV7-9 and TRBJ2-3, is DTGVSQNPRHKITKRGQNVTFRCDPISEHNRLYWYRQTLGQGPEFLTYFQNEAQLEKSRLLSDRFSAERPKGSFSTLEIQRTEQGDSAMYLCASSLPVVDTQYFGPGTRLTVL.